This T cell receptor beta chain came from a study of cytomegalovirus exposure and HLA in healthy donors. The PCR had 60 Vbeta and 13 Jbeta primers. Method: immunoSEQ multiplex PCR; TCRdb's copy keeps in-frame clones and lacks some. Of roughly 120,000 clones listed, roughly four fifths are singletons. Study-wide findings and caveats: Beyond CMV serostatus, there was no information to go on about immune exposure. Earlier analysis looked at TCR beta V segments, and most were productive about 87% or about 30% of the time.

The CDR3 sequence is 14 residues long. Germline CDR1 SEHNR, CDR2 FQNEAQ (reference sequence). Trimming removed 4 bases from V and 7 bases from J, with 17 bases in between. A note on this clone: The antigen is undetermined.

The J gene is TRBJ2-7, the V gene TRBV7-9; D unresolved. The TCR comes from a woman under 30 in good health and CMV-seronegative. The sequencing sample was made of PBMCs. For the CDR3, the DNA is TGTGCCAGCAGCTCCCCAGGTAACCTTTATGAGCAGTACTTC. This sequence encodes CASSSPGNLYEQYF.